This TCR beta chain is drawn from a study of cytomegalovirus exposure and HLA in healthy donors. The PCR was carried out with 60 Vbeta primers and 13 Jbeta primers. Using immunoSEQ multiplex PCR, the repertoire was profiled, and TCRdb retains in-frame clones only, with some absent. The sample includes approximately 99,000 clones, 65% to 85% seen only once; the top ten take under 5.5%. CDR3 length equals 17 residues. With 3 bases removed from V and 1 base from J, the gap between germline ends came to 17 bases. Germline values: CDR1 SGHNT, CDR2 YENEEA. The material sequenced was PBMCs. The receptor comes from a man aged 35 to 55 in good health and CMV-seropositive. The J gene is TRBJ2-3, the V gene TRBV11-3; D perhaps matches TRBD1 (6 bases). The CDR3, as DNA: TGTGCCAGCAGCTTCGGCAGGGGTTTAGGAGGCACAGATACGCAGTATTTT. As protein: CASSFGRGLGGTDTQYF.